A single sample is the source of the 24 T cell receptor beta chains below, sequenced in a study of T-cell memory formation after mild COVID-19. TCRdb itself ran the 5' RACE reads through MiXCR, one entry per CDR3 protein. The sample lists 250,000 to 350,000 distinct CDR3 sequences, around 15% occurring once. Sequenced material: PBMCs or a T cell subset sorted from them (not recorded which). Receptors were obtained from a young man who had mild COVID-19 (a few samples of this study predate the infection). Cell type and time point are not known.

The sample holds many counts of this clonotype. The rearrangement uses TRBV6-2 or TRBV6-3 and TRBJ2-2, with TRBD1 matching 9 bases. V shed 3 bases, J shed 8 bases, and the junction held 10 bases outside the gene matches. The CDR3 spans 16 residues. Germline assignment: CDR1 MNHEY and CDR2 SVGEGT. CDR3 region: CASSYGTGRATGELFF. In DNA form, the CDR3 reads TGTGCCAGCAGTTATGGGACAGGGCGAGCGACAGGGGAGCTGTTTTTT.

The chain employs TRBV18 and TRBJ2-5; TRBD1 aligns across 8 bases. Losses at the gene ends were 8 bases for V and 5 bases for J; bases not matched to a gene: 10. CDR1 and CDR2 from the germline V gene are KGHSH and LQKENI. The CDR3 has 14 residues. CDR3 protein: CASTRQGFGETQYF. Here the CDR3 DNA reads TGTGCCAGCACCAGACAGGGGTTCGGGGAGACCCAGTACTTC.

There are a few counts of this clonotype. The chain joins TRBV12-3 or TRBV12-4 to TRBJ2-1; unclear D gene. V dropped 8 bases and J dropped 5 bases, with 10 bases sitting between them. The CDR3 consists of 12 residues. The CDR3 here is CASGWRDNEQFF. The CDR3 DNA sequence: TGTGCCAGCGGCTGGAGAGACAATGAGCAGTTCTTC.

This clonotype showed up just a few times. V is TRBV5-1 and J is TRBJ2-3; D unresolved. V lost 4 bases, J lost 5 bases, and 17 bases lay in between. This CDR3 comprises 15 residues. CDR1 and CDR2 (germline): SGHRS, YFSETQ. The CDR3 DNA is TGCGCCAGCAGCCCCTTAGGTCTGTCGGAAGATACGCAGTATTTT. It codes for CASSPLGLSEDTQYF.

This clonotype was seen only a few times. The chain is built from TRBV6-5 and TRBJ1-1; 12 bases line up with TRBD1. V dropped 1 base and J dropped 11; count of bases not matched to a gene: 8. Germline CDR1 is MNHEY and CDR2 is SVGAGI. This CDR3 has 15 residues. The CDR3 sequence: CASSYFGGQGAQAFF. CDR3 in DNA: TGTGCCAGCAGTTACTTTGGGGGACAGGGGGCGCAGGCTTTCTTT.

This chain joins TRBV11-2 and TRBJ1-3; D is unresolved. The CDR3 is 16 amino acids. Trimming left V 1 base short and J 2 bases short, with 12 bases between. CDR1 SGHAT and CDR2 FQNNGV come from the germline V gene. The CDR3 sequence is CASSLGPPGAGNTIYF. The CDR3, as DNA: TGTGCCAGCAGCTTAGGTCCCCCGGGAGCTGGAAACACCATATATTTT.

This chain uses TRBV4-3 with TRBJ2-3; D may match TRBD1 or TRBD2 (5 bases each). CDR3 length: 16 residues. Germline assignment: CDR1 LGHNA and CDR2 YSLEER. V dropped 0 bases and J dropped 5 bases, with 15 bases sitting between them. The CDR3 region is CASSQDPGADGDTQYF. The CDR3 coding sequence is TGCGCCAGCAGCCAAGATCCCGGGGCCGATGGAGATACGCAGTATTTT.

The gene calls are TRBV7-6 and TRBJ2-5; the match to TRBD2 covers 10 bases. Germline CDR1 and CDR2: SGHVS and FNYEAQ. Trimming removed 1 base from V and 5 bases from J; junction bases left unmatched: 7. The CDR3 totals 16 residues. DNA of the CDR3: TGTGCCAGCAGCTTAGTCCCTAGCGGGGGCTATGAGACCCAGTACTTC. Translating it yields CASSLVPSGGYETQYF.

The chain has TRBV12-3 or TRBV12-4 and TRBJ1-1; TRBD1 aligns across 8 bases. CDR3 length: 16 amino acids. V gave up 8 bases and J gave up 2 bases; unmatched junction bases: 13. The CDR3 sequence: CASLDRGAGGNTEAFF. CDR3 bases: TGTGCCAGCTTAGACAGGGGCGCGGGGGGAAACACTGAAGCTTTCTTT.

CDR3 loop: CSASGTAENYGYTF. Written as DNA, the CDR3 is TGCAGCGCTTCCGGGACGGCGGAAAACTATGGCTACACCTTC. The V call is TRBV29-1, the J call TRBJ1-2; D perhaps matches TRBD1 (5 bases). CDR3 size: 14 residues. Deletions cut 7 bases from V and 2 bases from J, with 17 bases between. Germline CDR1 is SQVTM and CDR2 is ANQGSEA.

The genes are TRBV7-3 and TRBJ1-6, with D unclear. The V gene lost 8 bases and the J gene lost 6 bases, with 11 bases spanning the gap. The germline gives CDR1 SGHTA, CDR2 FQGTGA. This CDR3 region has 13 residues. The CDR3 region is CASSGSPNSPLHF. In DNA, the CDR3 is TGTGCCAGCTCGGGCTCTCCTAATTCACCCCTCCACTTT. Full variable domain (outside the CDR3, taken from reference TRBV7-3 and TRBJ1-6): GAGVSQTPSNKVTEKGKYVELRCDPISGHTALYWYRQSLGQGPEFLIYFQGTGAADDSGLPNDRFFAVRPEGSVSTLKIQRTERGDSAVYLCASSGSPNSPLHFGNGTRLTVT.

This clonotype was counted between two and nine times. V usage is TRBV6-6 and J usage is TRBJ1-3; D remains unclear. V lost 6 bases and J 1 base, leaving 4 bases between the germline ends. Germline CDR1 is MNHNY and CDR2 is SVGAGI (reference sequence). The length of the CDR3 is 12 residues. CDR3 sequence reads: CASRASGNTIYF. The CDR3 nucleotides are TGTGCCAGCAGAGCATCTGGAAACACCATATATTTT.

There are a few counts of this clonotype. This sequence joins TRBV10-3 and TRBJ2-6; 7 bases are shared with TRBD2. J was trimmed by 3 bases and V by 5 bases; bases with no gene match: 7. The CDR3 has 16 residues. CDR1 is ENHRY and CDR2 is SYGVKD in the germline V gene. The CDR3 DNA reads TGTGCCATCAGTCTCGGCGTAGCGGGTGGGGCCAACGTCCTGACTTTC. Translation: CAISLGVAGGANVLTF.

This clonotype appeared a few times. The J gene is TRBJ2-3, the V gene TRBV24-1; D uncertain. The V and J ends lost 5 bases and 7 bases respectively, with 12 bases between them. The CDR3 totals 13 residues. From germline, CDR1 is KGHDR and CDR2 SFDVKD. The CDR3 here is CATSVRAENTQYF. The CDR3 DNA follows: TGTGCCACCAGTGTCCGGGCCGAAAATACGCAGTATTTT.

The sample holds a few counts of this clonotype. The chain combines TRBV4-2 with TRBJ2-5; 9 bases are a match to TRBD1. The CDR3 runs to 16 residues. With V trimmed by 1 base and J by 4 bases, 7 bases remained unmatched. Germline loops: CDR1 LGHNA, CDR2 YNFKEQ. The CDR3 here is CASSQVGTGRRETQYF. The CDR3 coding sequence is TGTGCCAGCAGCCAAGTTGGGACAGGGCGGCGAGAGACCCAGTACTTC.

This clonotype was counted between two and nine times. The chain employs TRBV6-2 or TRBV6-3 and TRBJ2-3; D remains unclear. Germline V gives CDR1 MNHEY, CDR2 SVGEGT. This CDR3 is built from 14 residues. Trimming removed 2 bases from V and 6 bases from J, with 12 bases in between. The CDR3 is CASSYLPVVDTQYF. The CDR3 DNA sequence: TGTGCCAGCAGTTACCTCCCAGTAGTCGATACGCAGTATTTT.

CDR3 in amino acids: CASSQGYRNSPLHF. The CDR3 nucleotides are TGCGCCAGCAGCCAGGGGTACAGGAATTCACCCCTCCACTTT. The chain employs TRBV4-3 and TRBJ1-6; D possibly corresponds to TRBD1 (5 bases). V shed 3 bases and J shed 7 bases, with 10 bases lying between them. Germline CDR1 and CDR2: LGHNA and YSLEER. There are 14 residues in the CDR3.

The chain couples TRBV18 to TRBJ1-1; D gene unclear. The germline V and J ends were trimmed by 2 bases and 3 bases, with 1 base remaining between them. The germline V gene has CDR1 KGHSH and CDR2 LQKENI. This CDR3 spans 11 amino acids. This CDR3 is CASSPDTEAFF. DNA of the CDR3: TGTGCCAGCTCACCAGACACTGAAGCTTTCTTT.

This clonotype was seen a few times. The chain carries TRBV29-1 and TRBJ2-3; 14 nucleotides agree with TRBD2. CDR3 length: 18 residues. The ends lost 6 bases at V and 2 bases at J; junction bases unmatched: 13. From germline, CDR1 is SQVTM and CDR2 ANQGSEA. This CDR3 is CSVEFPGLAGAFTDTQYF. Here the CDR3 DNA reads TGCAGCGTCGAGTTCCCGGGACTAGCGGGGGCATTCACAGATACGCAGTATTTT.

This clonotype was seen a few times. J is TRBJ2-7 and V is TRBV4-3, with TRBD2 matching over 8 bases. This CDR3 is built from 16 residues. The V gene's germline CDR1 is LGHNA and CDR2 YSLEER. Trimming removed 1 base from V and 4 bases from J; junction bases left unmatched: 9. The CDR3 loop is CASSQGPGGTSYEQYF. Written as DNA, the CDR3 is TGCGCCAGCAGCCAAGGGCCTGGAGGGACTAGTTACGAGCAGTACTTC.

The chain carries TRBV7-2 and TRBJ2-1; TRBD2 aligns across 7 bases. The CDR3 extends over 13 amino acids. CDR1 and CDR2 (germline): SGHTA, FQGNSA. Trimming cost V 6 bases and J 2 bases; bases outside gene matches: 1. CDR3 loop: CASSRGAYNEQFF. In DNA, the CDR3 is TGTGCCAGCAGTCGGGGGGCCTACAATGAGCAGTTCTTC.

This clonotype was counted ten times or more. The chain links TRBV4-1 to TRBJ1-5, with D possibly being TRBD1 (5 bases). Germline CDR1 is MGHRA and CDR2 is YSYEKL. CDR3 length equals 16 residues. V was pared by 0 bases and J by 2 bases, with 11 bases between. This CDR3 is CASSQDGGIGNQPQHF. The CDR3 bases are TGCGCCAGCAGCCAAGATGGGGGGATCGGCAATCAGCCCCAGCATTTT.

The chain uses TRBV9 and TRBJ2-5; D might be TRBD2 (6 bases). This CDR3 contains 16 residues. CDR1 and CDR2 (germline): SGDLS, YYNGEE. With 4 bases removed from V and 5 bases from J, the gap between germline ends came to 21 bases. The CDR3 sequence: CASSPRGLPDRETQYF. The CDR3, as DNA: TGTGCCAGCAGCCCAAGGGGACTCCCGGATAGGGAGACCCAGTACTTC.

This clonotype was observed a few times. V is TRBV9 and J is TRBJ2-2; D unclear. Germline V CDR1 and CDR2: SGDLS, YYNGEE. Between the trimmed V and J ends, which lost 1 base and 5 bases, there was a span of 3 bases. This CDR3 has 12 residues. DNA of the CDR3: TGTGCCAGCAGCGTATGGACCGGGGAGCTGTTTTTT. Protein sequence: CASSVWTGELFF.